This T cell receptor (beta chain) originates from a study of response to subunit inactivated influenza vaccine. A single record per CDR3 protein comes from TCRdb applying MiXCR to the RT-PCR reads. The repertoire holds around 580,000 distinct CDR3 sequences, with approximately 10% as singletons. CDR1 and CDR2 from the germline V gene are MNHEY and SMNVEV (reference sequence). The V and J ends lost 0 bases and 4 bases, in that order; junction bases with no gene match: 7. This CDR3 contains 17 residues. The sequencing here drew on PBMCs from blood, taken on the day of vaccination. J is TRBJ2-1 and V is TRBV27, with TRBD2 matching over 9 bases. This TCR was sampled from a middle-aged man who received an inactivated influenza vaccine. The CDR3 sequence is CASSLSSPTSGYNEQFF. The CDR3 DNA reads TGTGCCAGCAGTTTATCGTCGCCGACTAGCGGTTACAATGAGCAGTTCTTC.